This TCR beta chain was documented in a study of regulatory T cells in long-lasting Graves disease (dated by TCRdb to the early 2020s). Background on the whole study: In the newly diagnosed Graves' disease group, patients had been taking antithyroid drugs for less than 3 months. The study was conducted in China and was registered as a clinical trial. This study used TCR sequencing and RNA sequencing of peripheral blood to compare persistent Graves' disease patients against newly diagnosed Graves' disease patients. TCR sequencing covered 13 persistent and 20 or so newly diagnosed Graves' disease patients, some 33 samples in total.

The time point label here, explained by the study, means: newly diagnosed GD, antithyroid drugs for less than 3 months. For both TCR sequencing and RNA sequencing, RNA was extracted from PBMCs in TRIzol. The diagnosis of Graves' disease was made according to American Thyroid Association guidelines. Patients for the study were recruited at an endocrinology department in Xi'an, China. From each patient, around 9.3 milliliters of peripheral blood was collected into an EDTA anticoagulant tube. Ficoll Paque Plus density gradient separation was used to isolate PBMCs, and no additional T cell sorting was done. RNA quality was checked with an Agilent 2100 Bioanalyzer and agarose gel, and concentration with a NanoDrop 2000. General conclusions and limits of the study: The small sample size was acknowledged by the authors as a limitation that may reduce accuracy. TRBV28, TRBJ1-2 and TRBJ2-5 were preferentially used in persistent disease, while TRBV20-1 and TRBJ2-1 were favored in newly diagnosed disease. Compared with newly diagnosed patients, persistent Graves' disease patients had lower TCR Shannon entropy and fewer highly expanded clones, which suggests clonal expansion. Sequencing and analysis were limited to the TCR beta chain. Because the primary lesion, thyroid tissue, could not be accessed, the study looked at peripheral blood alone. Persistent patients shared more public clonotypes among themselves (around 2,500) than newly diagnosed patients did (more than 950).

The V and J ends are trimmed by 5 bases and 4 bases, leaving 11 bases between them. CDR1 and CDR2 (MNHEY, SVGEGT) derive from the germline V gene. Measured from the cysteine to the phenylalanine, the CDR3 is 14 residues long. Only the CDR3 DNA is retained, 42 bases long and in frame from the first base. As for this clonotype: The clone's antigen remains unknown. No per-base quality is available; no much larger clone lies one base away.

To prepare the library, multiplex PCR was applied. TCRdb records Illumina HiSeq 4000 as the sequencer. CDR3 regions were amplified by Arm-PCR with iRepertoire HTBI primers to construct TCR beta libraries. Before sequencing, the PCR products underwent gel purification. The original pipeline was this. Gene usage analysis of CDR3 amino acid clonotypes relied on the approximately 60 TRBV and around 14 TRBJ segments identified across samples. COPE and FqMerger were used to merge filtered high-quality paired reads into contigs. BLAST was used to align contigs to the IMGT TRBV, TRBD and TRBJ reference genes, and CDR3 was defined following IMGT. Clonotypes above 0.1% frequency were classified as highly expanded clones. Repertoire diversity was measured by Shannon entropy, and V-J evenness by the Gini coefficient. A clonotype found in more than one individual was treated as public. In-frame beta chains were kept once TCRdb had trimmed the public reads at Q25 with fastp and called clones with MiXCR. Rows with one shared CDR3 protein collapse into an entry with the most common genes and DNA. TCRdb's processing, not the study's, gives the V and J calls here. The sample table records about 530,000 distinct CDR3 sequences; 16% of these occur just once. The ten largest clones take up around 25% of the sample.

This same sample was also taken into another study, of T cells in Graves' hyperthyroidism and ophthalmopathy. Reported in the second study: A patient counted as having stable Graves' hyperthyroidism if no progression to ophthalmopathy occurred over 18 months of follow-up. Hyperthyroidism patients were newly diagnosed, with disease duration under 2 months, and aged 18 to 65 years. Patients with uncontrolled infections, other autoimmune diseases, pregnancy or lactation were excluded. Diagnoses were established on the basis of clinical symptoms, serum thyroxine and TRAb, thyroid ultrasound, and orbital computed tomography. For the first round of RT-PCR on the TCR CDR3, the HTBI primer set was used together with the Qiagen OneStep RT-PCR kit. Most expanded thyroid clonotypes (frequency above 0.001) were also detected in blood, suggesting blood repertoires may reflect thyroid immune responses. Ophthalmopathy was separated from stable hyperthyroidism by a 13 V-J signature model, with approximately 89% sensitivity and approximately 84% specificity obtained in cross-validation and 80%/75% obtained in testing. In validation, progression to ophthalmopathy was predicted by the model with roughly 71% sensitivity and under 85% specificity, a median of about 6.4 months before onset. To identify TCR V-J signatures that set the groups apart, the researchers used a discovery cohort of 100 or so patients, made up of around 40 with Graves' ophthalmopathy and some 56 with stable Graves' hyperthyroidism. Prospective prediction of ophthalmopathy was tested in an independent validation cohort consisting of some 18 hyperthyroidism patients and around 16 patients who later progressed to ophthalmopathy. The 90 or so discovery patients were randomly split 7:3 into training and test sets. In addition, the study compared T-cell repertoires in thyroid tissue and in blood from six Graves' hyperthyroidism patients. After sampling, hyperthyroidism patients received methimazole starting at 30 mg daily, and ophthalmopathy patients received high-dose intravenous methylprednisolone. The libraries were constructed in a second round of multiplex PCR and then size-selected and purified. Sequencing of the libraries was done on an Illumina HiSeq2000 using paired-end 100 bp reads. SOAPnuke was used to process the raw data, removing reads that contained adapters or uncalled bases, had a mean Phred below 15, or lacked an exact match to the constant primer or identifier. COPE v1.2.5 was used to merge the high-quality paired reads, and each unique nucleotide sequence was defined as a clonotype. Clonotypes were aligned to IMGT TRBV, TRBD and TRBJ reference segments using MiTCR v1.1. The analysis was restricted to V-J combinations with a frequency above 0.0001, which together covered around 99% of the repertoires. A TCS score was defined as the ratio of F50 (clonal expansion) to E x V (chaos), with BLOSUM62-based TCRdist applied between CDR3 peptides within each V-J. Welch's t-statistics and random forest reduced some 510 V-J features to about 12, which were used in a naive Bayes classifier (R e1071). No statistical method was used to fix the sample size in advance, and group allocation was not hidden from the investigators. TCR Vbeta CDR3 sequencing of approximately 140 peripheral blood samples (over 40 ophthalmopathy, over 70 hyperthyroidism and some 17 progressor patients) is reported in the paper.

Rearrangement joined TRBV6-2 or TRBV6-3 to TRBJ2-2; no D gene call is confident. The sequence came from a woman aged 35 to 60 with Graves disease. Donor details come from another sample of the same person, matched by shared clones. Sequences were derived from peripheral blood mononuclear cells (PBMCs), sampled at new diagnosis, from a patient treated with antithyroid drugs. The CDR3 is CASSDQRGTGELFF. The nucleotide sequence reads TGTGCCAGCAGTGATCAAAGAGGCACCGGGGAGCTGTTTTTT.